This T cell receptor (beta chain) is drawn from a study of regulatory T cells in long-lasting Graves disease. HTBI primers from iRepertoire and Arm-PCR of CDR3 regions yielded the TCR beta libraries. TCRdb recomputed calls from the multiplex PCR reads with MiXCR, one row per CDR3 protein. The sample has about 560,000 distinct CDR3 sequences; roughly 15% are singletons. Time point defined: newly diagnosed GD, antithyroid drugs for less than 3 months. RNA extracted from PBMCs served as the sequencing template. These sequences were also reported in another study, on T cells in Graves' hyperthyroidism and ophthalmopathy. From that second work: Ophthalmopathy was separated from stable hyperthyroidism by a 13 V-J model.

The sample in question was peripheral blood mononuclear cells (PBMCs), obtained at new diagnosis, from a patient treated with antithyroid drugs. This TCR derives from a man aged 18 to 35 with Graves disease.

The chain's CDR3 is CSATKPLGGTTDTQYF. The CDR3 DNA follows: TGCAGTGCTACCAAGCCCTTGGGCGGGACCACAGATACGCAGTATTTT. The chain joins TRBV20-1 to TRBJ2-3; possible D gene TRBD2, 6 bases. Germline values: CDR1 DFQATT, CDR2 SNEGSKA (reference sequence). The CDR3 runs to 16 residues. Trimming took off 4 bases at V and 2 bases at J, with 19 bases between the two ends.